Below are 22 T cell receptor beta chains sequenced from a single sample in a study of blood T cell repertoires in COVID-19. The method was immunoSEQ multiplex PCR; TCRdb's version includes in-frame clones alone and lacks a portion of them. The data contain some 140,000 clones, around four fifths of them singletons. Sequencing input: peripheral blood. These receptors originate from a man aged 55 to 70 who had recovered from COVID-19.

The V call is TRBV7-6, the J call TRBJ2-3; 13 bases line up with TRBD2. The J segment lost 3 bases and the V segment lost 6 bases, leaving 9 bases of the junction unmatched. Germline V CDR1 and CDR2: SGHVS, FNYEAQ. CDR3 size: 17 residues. Here the CDR3 DNA reads TGTGCCAGCAGTTTTGGACTAGCGGGGGAAGGGACAGATACGCAGTATTTT. Its protein product is CASSFGLAGEGTDTQYF.

The rearrangement uses TRBV18 and TRBJ2-3; 11 bases agree with TRBD2. CDR3 length: 16 residues. Trimming took 4 bases from V and 6 from J; bases not matched to a gene: 9. From germline, CDR1 is KGHSH and CDR2 LQKENI. The CDR3 loop is CASSQELAGVMDTQYF. CDR3 DNA: TGTGCCAGCTCACAGGAACTAGCGGGAGTAATGGATACGCAGTATTTT.

The V call is TRBV4-3, the J call TRBJ2-1; TRBD2 might be the D (5 bases). V lost 0 bases and J lost 5, with 14 bases in between. CDR3 length: 16 residues. CDR1 LGHNA and CDR2 YSLEER come from the germline V gene. The CDR3 region has the DNA TGCGCCAGCAGCCAAGATAGGTGGGAGCCCAACAATGAGCAGTTCTTC. This translates into CASSQDRWEPNNEQFF.

CDR3 loop: CASRPGQGGTEAFF. CDR3 sequence (DNA): TGTGCAAGTAGGCCCGGACAGGGCGGGACTGAAGCTTTCTTT. This chain connects TRBV12-2 to TRBJ1-1; the table's TRBD1 call for D was not verified on the DNA. TRBV12-2 is flagged as a pseudogene. The CDR3 totals 14 residues.

This clone occurred a few times. The rearrangement joins TRBV11-2 to TRBJ1-1, with D perhaps matching TRBD1 (5 bases). Germline CDR1 is SGHAT and CDR2 is FQNNGV. CDR3 length equals 13 residues. Trimming cost V 8 bases and J 6 bases, with 16 bases left between them. CDR3 in amino acids: CASARAGFAEAFF. The CDR3, as DNA: TGTGCCAGCGCCCGGGCAGGGTTCGCTGAAGCTTTCTTT.

The V and J genes are TRBV12-5 and TRBJ1-1, with TRBD1 as a possible D gene (6 bases). This CDR3 spans 11 amino acids. Germline lookup yields CDR1 LGHNT and CDR2 FRNRAP. Trimming removed 6 bases at V and 11 bases at J, with 13 bases between. In DNA, the CDR3 is TGTGCTAGTGGACAGGGAGGGGTGGCTTTCTTT. This encodes CASGQGGVAFF. Supplemented by reference TRBV12-5 and TRBJ1-1, the full variable domain reads DARVTQTPRHKVTEMGQEVTMRCQPILGHNTVFWYRQTMMQGLELLAYFRNRAPLDDSGMPKDRFSAEMPDATLATLKIQPSEPRDSAVYFCASGQGGVAFFGQGTRLTVV.

Here the CDR3 DNA reads TGTGCCAGCAGGGTACTCGGGGACTATGGCTACACCTTC. The encoded protein is CASRVLGDYGYTF. The genes are TRBV5-5 and TRBJ1-2; D is uncertain. V shed 5 bases and J shed 3 bases, with 11 bases lying between them. The CDR3 length is 13 residues. Germline values: CDR1 SGHKS, CDR2 YYEKEE (reference sequence). Variable domain in full (rest from reference TRBV5-5 and TRBJ1-2): DAGVTQSPTHLIKTRGQQVTLRCSPISGHKSVSWYQQVLGQGPQFIFQYYEKEERGRGNFPDRFSARQFPNYSSELNVNALLLGDSALYLCASRVLGDYGYTFGSGTRLTVV.

This clone occurred once. The chain couples TRBV24-1 to TRBJ2-2; a weak D match, TRBD2 (6 bases). Germline V gene sequence: CDR1 KGHDR, CDR2 SFDVKD. There are 15 residues in the CDR3. Trimming removed 9 bases from V and 5 bases from J, with 18 bases in between. CDR3 nucleotides: TGTGCCACCGGCGGAGGGATCAGCGGAACCGGGGAGCTGTTTTTT. Its translation is CATGGGISGTGELFF.

The V call is TRBV5-4, the J call TRBJ2-3; 9 bases agree with TRBD2. This CDR3 comprises 15 residues. Germline-derived CDR1 and CDR2 are SGHNT and YYREEE (reference sequence). The V segment lost 1 base and the J segment 4 bases; nucleotides outside the gene matches: 4. The CDR3 DNA reads as TGTGCCAGCAGCTTGCGGGGACTAGCTTCAGATACGCAGTATTTT. It translates to CASSLRGLASDTQYF.

CDR3 amino acids: CASSSGLTYEQYF. The CDR3 coding sequence is TGTGCCAGCAGCTCAGGACTGACCTACGAGCAGTACTTC. The chain combines TRBV5-5 with TRBJ2-7; perhaps TRBD2 as D (5 bases). Trimming shortened V by 3 bases and J by 2 bases, and 9 bases separated the two germline ends. Germline CDR1 reads SGHKS; CDR2 reads YYEKEE (reference sequence). CDR3 length: 13 residues.

This clone was detected once. The chain carries TRBV19 and TRBJ1-5, with a tentative D call TRBD1 (6 bases). The CDR3 sequence is 15 residues long. Germline assignment: CDR1 LNHDA and CDR2 SQIVND (reference sequence). V lost 5 bases, J lost 0 bases, and 11 bases lay in between. The CDR3 spells CASSFRQASNQPQHF. As DNA, the CDR3 is TGTGCCAGTAGTTTTCGACAGGCTAGCAATCAGCCCCAGCATTTT.

The rearrangement uses TRBV3-1 (or the pseudogene TRBV3-2) and TRBJ2-5, with D unclear. V was trimmed by 2 bases and J by 1 base, leaving 11 bases between them. This CDR3 is built from 15 residues. The germline V gene encodes CDR1 LGHDT and CDR2 YNNKEL (reference sequence). CDR3 sequence reads: CASSQQSLLQETQYF. The DNA for the CDR3 is TGTGCCAGCAGCCAACAATCCCTACTCCAAGAGACCCAGTACTTC.

This clone has more than one count but fewer than ten. The chain uses TRBV6-5 and TRBJ1-1; 8 nucleotides line up with TRBD1. V was clipped by 8 bases and J by 5 bases; unmatched bases: 10. This CDR3 comprises 14 residues. Looked up from germline, CDR1 is MNHEY and CDR2 is SVGAGI. CDR3 region: CASDRGPGGTEAFF. The CDR3 DNA is TGTGCCAGCGACAGGGGCCCGGGCGGGACTGAAGCTTTCTTT.

This clone showed up just once. The chain recombines TRBV7-9 with TRBJ1-3, with D possibly TRBD1 on 6 matching bases. The CDR3 is 16 residues long. The germline V and J ends were trimmed by 5 bases and 0 bases, with 14 bases remaining between them. Germline assignment: CDR1 SEHNR and CDR2 FQNEAQ (reference sequence). Written as DNA, the CDR3 is TGTGCCAGCAGCCCCGGACAGAAGAGCTCTGGAAACACCATATATTTT. Translating it yields CASSPGQKSSGNTIYF. Complete variable domain (other parts from reference TRBV7-9 and TRBJ1-3): DTGVSQNPRHKITKRGQNVTFRCDPISEHNRLYWYRQTLGQGPEFLTYFQNEAQLEKSRLLSDRFSAERPKGSFSTLEIQRTEQGDSAMYLCASSPGQKSSGNTIYFGEGSWLTVV.

The chain has TRBV5-1 and TRBJ2-5, with TRBD1 matching over 9 bases. The ends lost 3 bases at V and 5 bases at J; junction bases unmatched: 8. The CDR3 sequence is 15 residues long. Germline V gene lookup returns CDR1 SGHRS and CDR2 YFSETQ. In DNA, the CDR3 is TGCGCCAGCAGCTCGCCGGGACAGGGCTCGGAGACCCAGTACTTC. It specifies CASSSPGQGSETQYF.

The chain links TRBV5-1 to TRBJ1-2; 7 bases fit TRBD1. V shed 3 bases and J 5 bases; nucleotides not matched to a gene: 7. Looked up from germline, CDR1 is SGHRS and CDR2 is YFSETQ. The CDR3 extends over 14 amino acids. CDR3 loop: CASSSLSGGYGYTF. DNA for the CDR3: TGCGCCAGCAGCTCCCTATCAGGGGGTTATGGCTACACCTTC.

In its sample, this clone was seen once. The chain is built from TRBV19 and TRBJ1-5, with D uncertain. Trimming left V 3 bases short and J 7 bases short, with 10 bases between. This CDR3 contains 13 residues. CDR1 is LNHDA and CDR2 is SQIVND in the germline V gene (reference sequence). As DNA, the CDR3 is TGTGCCAGTAGTATCAACCGAGGACAGCCCCAGCATTTT. Protein sequence: CASSINRGQPQHF.

The CDR3 coding sequence is TGTGCCAGCAGCGAAACTCCTGATAGGAACACTGAAGCTTTCTTT. Protein sequence: CASSETPDRNTEAFF. The gene calls are TRBV7-3 and TRBJ1-1; no definite D call. V was cut by 5 bases and J by 1 base, with 14 bases left in between. The CDR3 totals 15 residues. In germline, CDR1 is SGHTA, CDR2 FQGTGA. The variable domain in full, completed from reference TRBV7-3 and TRBJ1-1, reads GAGVSQTPSNKVTEKGKYVELRCDPISGHTALYWYRQSLGQGPEFLIYFQGTGAADDSGLPNDRFFAVRPEGSVSTLKIQRTERGDSAVYLCASSETPDRNTEAFFGQGTRLTVV.

As regards this clone: This sample includes further DNA sequences coding for the same CDR3. V and J are TRBV7-8 and TRBJ1-1; D is unresolved. The CDR3 runs 14 residues. CDR1 SGHVS and CDR2 FQNEAQ come from the germline V gene. The germline V and J ends were trimmed by 0 bases and 1 base, with 6 bases remaining between them. CDR3 nucleotide sequence: TGTGCCAGCAGCTTAGCGACGGGGAACACTGAAGCTTTCTTT. Encoded protein: CASSLATGNTEAFF.

The chain combines TRBV28 with TRBJ2-7; perhaps TRBD1 as D (6 bases). V lost 6 bases and J 7 bases, leaving 10 bases between the germline ends. The CDR3 length is 11 residues. The germline V gene encodes CDR1 MDHEN and CDR2 SYDVKM. The CDR3 loop is CASSTGLEQYF. CDR3 sequence (DNA): TGTGCCAGCAGCACAGGGTTAGAGCAGTACTTC.

The count of this clone is one. The V call is TRBV24-1, the J call TRBJ1-5; D is perhaps TRBD1 (5 bases). This CDR3 is built from 16 residues. Germline assignment: CDR1 KGHDR and CDR2 SFDVKD. V was cut by 5 bases and J by 1 base, with 14 bases left in between. The CDR3 spells CATSGGPGRSNQPQHF. The CDR3 nucleotides read TGTGCCACCAGTGGGGGCCCCGGCCGGAGCAATCAGCCCCAGCATTTT.

The chain joins TRBV27 to TRBJ2-1; D ambiguous. V lost 6 bases to trimming and J lost 8 bases, with 11 bases between them. CDR3 length equals 12 residues. Germline V gene lookup returns CDR1 MNHEY and CDR2 SMNVEV (reference sequence). The CDR3 sequence: CASSLGGYEQFF. The CDR3 bases are TGTGCCAGCAGCCTCGGCGGTTATGAGCAGTTCTTC.